This T cell receptor beta chain was sequenced in a study of immune cell composition in non-small cell lung cancer. Only in-frame clones appear in the TCRdb table, and some are missing; sequencing was by immunoSEQ multiplex PCR. The data show around 2,200 clones, 75% seen once. Germline V lookup: CDR1 LNHDA, CDR2 SQIVND (reference sequence). This CDR3 is 16 amino acids long. V trimming: 5 bases; J trimming: 1 base; junction bases outside the gene matches: 7. Sequencing was performed on lung tumor tissue. This chain uses TRBV19 with TRBJ2-7; TRBD2 agrees at 11 bases. This clonotype was obtained from a human donor with non-small cell lung cancer. The CDR3 reads CASSGAGLADSYEQYF. The CDR3 DNA reads TGTGCCAGTAGTGGAGCGGGACTAGCGGATTCCTACGAGCAGTACTTC.